These T cell receptor beta chains were read from a single sample in a study of CD8+CD57+ T cells in acquired aplastic anemia. TCRdb independently ran MiXCR on the reads; one entry per CDR3 protein. Found here are around 220,000 distinct CDR3 sequences, around 50% of them singletons; the top ten hold 20%. The sample was sorted CD4+, CD8+, or CD8+CD57+ T cells (not recorded which) from PBMCs. The receptors originated from a human donor with aplastic anemia. Both conserved end residues are part of each CDR3. The order of the fields is J gene, D gene, V gene, clone size, CDR3 DNA, CDR3 protein. The D gene is left open where the match is weak. Clone size appears in some rows only: once, few, many, or a class for an expanded clone.

>TRBJ1-1|TRBD1|TRBV19|.
TGTGCCAGTAGTCAACAGGGGAACACGAACACTGAAGCTTTCTTT
CASSQQGNTNTEAFF
>TRBJ2-7|.|TRBV20-1|.
TGCAGTGCGCCTGGGCCGAGCGGCGAGCAGTACTTC
CSAPGPSGEQYF
>TRBJ1-2|.|TRBV3-1|many
TGTGCCAGCAGCCTCGGGTATGGCTATGGCTACACCTTC
CASSLGYGYGYTF
>TRBJ2-1|.|TRBV2|.
TGTGCCAGCAGTGATGAGGGACTGATCTCCGGCAATGAGCAGTTCTTC
CASSDEGLISGNEQFF
>TRBJ2-7|TRBD1|TRBV25-1|.
TGTGCCATCAGTGAGCCCGACAGGGACGAGCAGTACTTC
CAISEPDRDEQYF
>TRBJ1-1|.|TRBV2|many
TGTGCCAGCCGGAGCGGCCCCCCGGACACTGAAGCTTTCTTT
CASRSGPPDTEAFF
>TRBJ1-2|.|TRBV5-1|many
TGCGCCAGCAGCTGGAACGGGGCTGGCTACACCTTC
CASSWNGAGYTF
>TRBJ2-2|TRBD2|TRBV24-1|few
TGTGCCACCTCTAGCGGCAGGAGGGACACCGGGGAGCTGTTTTTT
CATSSGRRDTGELFF
>TRBJ1-2|TRBD1|TRBV6-6|many
TGTGCCAGCAGTTACGCGCCGGGACAGGACCTCTATGGCTACACCTTC
CASSYAPGQDLYGYTF
>TRBJ1-1|.|TRBV12-3/TRBV12-4|once
TGTGCCAGCAGTTTAAGGGGGAGGAAGACTGAAGCTTTCTTT
CASSLRGRKTEAFF
>TRBJ1-6|.|TRBV12-3/TRBV12-4|many
TGTGCCAGCAGTTTATCAGGAGTCAATTCACCCCTCCACTTT
CASSLSGVNSPLHF
>TRBJ1-6|.|TRBV5-8|many
TGTGCCAGCAGCTTGCCGGGAGTCTATAATTCACCCCTCCACTTT
CASSLPGVYNSPLHF
>TRBJ2-7|TRBD2|TRBV7-2|many
TGTGCCAGCAGCTCCCCCTTGGGTGGCGGGGGGTCCTACGAGCAGTACTTC
CASSSPLGGGGSYEQYF
>TRBJ2-6|.|TRBV10-3|.
TGTGCCATCAGGCGGGATGGAGGTGGGGCCAACGTCCTGACTTTC
CAIRRDGGGANVLTF
>TRBJ1-2|.|TRBV20-1|.
TGCAGTGCTAGTGGCAGAAACTATGGCTACACCTTC
CSASGRNYGYTF
>TRBJ1-4|.|TRBV19|.
TGTGCCAGTAATGCCGGAAGGATGAAACGGTTTTTT
CASNAGRMKRFF
>TRBJ2-6|.|TRBV4-1|many
TGCGCCAGCAGCCAAGACGCGGGGGCGCTGGGAGGGGCCAACGTCCTGACTTTC
CASSQDAGALGGANVLTF
>TRBJ1-1|.|TRBV12-3/TRBV12-4|many
TGTGCCAGCAGTTTAGCCCGTGGGGGAAACACTGAAGCTTTCTTT
CASSLARGGNTEAFF
>TRBJ1-3|.|TRBV7-9|many
TGTGCCAGCACCCCTAGCTATGGATCTGGAAACACCATATATTTT
CASTPSYGSGNTIYF
>TRBJ1-2|TRBD1|TRBV7-9|many
TGTGCCAGCAGCTTATCACCCGGGACAGGGAGGCACTATGGCTACACCTTC
CASSLSPGTGRHYGYTF
>TRBJ1-2|.|TRBV10-1|.
TGCGCCAGCAGATCGACAGCTGGCTACACCTTC
CASRSTAGYTF
>TRBJ2-5|TRBD1|TRBV5-8|.
TGTGCCAGCGGCCGAGACAGGGAGGAGACCCAGTACTTC
CASGRDREETQYF
>TRBJ1-1|.|TRBV25-1|.
TGTGCCAGCAGTAGGACAGCCTATGACGCTTTCTTT
CASSRTAYDAFF
>TRBJ2-2|TRBD2|TRBV20-1|.
TGCAGTGCCCGACTAGCGACGAACACCGGGGAGCTGTTTTTT
CSARLATNTGELFF
>TRBJ1-3|.|TRBV19|once
TGTGCCAGTGGAAACTTCCAAACCATATATTTT
CASGNFQTIYF
>TRBJ1-2|TRBD1|TRBV15|few
TGTGCCAGCAGCTCCCCAGGGGGCATTAACTATGGCTACACCTTC
CASSSPGGINYGYTF
>TRBJ2-7|.|TRBV7-6|many
TGTGCCAGCAGCTTATCAGGACCGTTCTCCTACGAGCAGTACTTC
CASSLSGPFSYEQYF
>TRBJ2-5|TRBD2|TRBV7-2|.
TGTGCCAGCAGCTTACCTCTAGCGGGGGCCAAAGAGACCCAGTACTTC
CASSLPLAGAKETQYF
>TRBJ1-1|TRBD1|TRBV19|.
TGTGCCAGTAGTCCCGGACAGGGAGGGTACACTGAAGCTTTCTTT
CASSPGQGGYTEAFF
>TRBJ2-3|TRBD2|TRBV5-1|many
TGCGCCAGCAGCCTAAAGGTCCTAGCGGGAGCAGATACGCAGTATTTT
CASSLKVLAGADTQYF
>TRBJ1-1|.|TRBV11-3|many
TGTGCCAGCAGGCAAACAGGGAACACTGAAGCTTTCTTT
CASRQTGNTEAFF
>TRBJ2-3|.|TRBV20-1|.
TGCAGTGCTACCGACACCACAGATACGCAGTATTTT
CSATDTTDTQYF
>TRBJ1-6|.|TRBV30|.
TGTGCCTGGGGGGGTGCTGGGACGCGAAATTCACCCCTCCACTTT
CAWGGAGTRNSPLHF
>TRBJ1-1|.|TRBV12-3/TRBV12-4|many
TGTGCCAGCAGTCTCGGGTGGGCTGAAGCTTTCTTT
CASSLGWAEAFF
>TRBJ2-3|.|TRBV5-1|.
TGCGCCAGCAGCTTGGGAGGGAAGGGCACAGATACGCAGTATTTT
CASSLGGKGTDTQYF
>TRBJ1-1|.|TRBV6-5|many
TGTGCCAGCAGTCGGGGACCGATGAACACTGAAGCTTTCTTT
CASSRGPMNTEAFF
>TRBJ2-1|TRBD1|TRBV20-1|.
TGCAGTGCTAGGCCCCAACAGGGGGCGGGTGAGCAGTTCTTC
CSARPQQGAGEQFF
>TRBJ2-7|.|TRBV10-2|.
TGTGCCAGCAGCGACCCGGCAAGGACCCCTCCAGCCCAGTACTTC
CASSDPARTPPAQYF
>TRBJ1-5|.|TRBV9|.
TGTGCCAGCAGACAGGATAGCAATCAGCCCCAGCATTTT
CASRQDSNQPQHF
>TRBJ2-7|.|TRBV5-1|.
TGCGCCAGCAGCTTACCGTCGAGCTCCTACGAGCAGTACTTC
CASSLPSSSYEQYF
>TRBJ1-1|.|TRBV2|.
TGTGCCAGCAGTGAAAGTACTAGCGGGGGGCGGTACACTGAAGCTTTCTTT
CASSESTSGGRYTEAFF
>TRBJ2-1|.|TRBV12-3/TRBV12-4|.
TGTGCCAGCAGTTTACTATGCAACGAGCAGTTCTTC
CASSLLCNEQFF
>TRBJ2-1|.|TRBV7-2|many
TGTGCCAGCAGCTTAGCCGGGACGGACTACAATGAGCAGTTCTTC
CASSLAGTDYNEQFF
>TRBJ2-2|.|TRBV7-8|many
TGTGCCAGCAGCCCTCAGAACACCGGGGAGCTGTTTTTT
CASSPQNTGELFF
>TRBJ2-1|.|TRBV10-3|.
TGTGCCAGCAGTTACGGAGGGGGAGGATATCAGTTCTTC
CASSYGGGGYQFF
>TRBJ2-3|TRBD2|TRBV6-6|many
TGTGCCAGCAGTTACACCGGGACTAGATGGGATACGCAGTATTTT
CASSYTGTRWDTQYF